This TCR beta chain was documented in a study of T cells in Graves' hyperthyroidism and ophthalmopathy. Stable disease denoted Graves' hyperthyroidism without ophthalmopathy progression within 18 months. Germline assignment: CDR1 LNHDA and CDR2 SQIVND (reference sequence). The V and J ends lost 5 bases and 4 bases respectively, with 15 bases between them. The CDR3 sequence is 14 residues long. TCR beta CDR3 sequences were amplified from RNA transcripts. A first-round RT-PCR of the TCR CDR3 used the HTBI primer set. TCRdb recomputed calls from the multiplex PCR reads with MiXCR, one row per CDR3 protein. The sample contains about 840,000 distinct CDR3 sequences, roughly 40% of which appear only once. Study-wide findings and caveats: Patients with ophthalmopathy were separated from those with stable hyperthyroidism by a 13 V-J model.

As for this clonotype: The antigen remains undetermined.

This chain joins TRBV19 and TRBJ2-7, with no clear D. The clonotype comes from a man aged 18 to 35 with Graves' hyperthyroidism. The sequenced sample consisted of blood. CDR3 in amino acids: CASSLGVERYEQYF. The CDR3 nucleotides read TGTGCCAGTAGTCTAGGAGTGGAGAGGTACGAGCAGTACTTC.